This T cell receptor (beta chain) was captured in a study of T cells in Graves' hyperthyroidism and ophthalmopathy. The CDR3 contains 13 residues. V was clipped by 3 bases and J by 7 bases, with 13 bases between them. The germline CDR1 and CDR2 sequences are SGDLS and YYNGEE. Researchers took RNA transcripts and amplified the TCR beta CDR3 regions from them. During a first-round RT-PCR of the TCR CDR3, the HTBI primer set was used. TCRdb re-called the multiplex PCR reads with MiXCR, one entry per CDR3 protein. The table includes nearly 600,000 distinct CDR3 sequences, around 14% detected once. The chain links TRBV9 to TRBJ1-2; no firm D call. Sequenced: blood. The sequence derives from a woman in her twenties or thirties with Graves' hyperthyroidism that later progressed to Graves' ophthalmopathy. DNA for the CDR3: TGTGCCAGCAGCGCCACAGAAGCCTCTGGCTACACCTTC. The encoded protein is CASSATEASGYTF.